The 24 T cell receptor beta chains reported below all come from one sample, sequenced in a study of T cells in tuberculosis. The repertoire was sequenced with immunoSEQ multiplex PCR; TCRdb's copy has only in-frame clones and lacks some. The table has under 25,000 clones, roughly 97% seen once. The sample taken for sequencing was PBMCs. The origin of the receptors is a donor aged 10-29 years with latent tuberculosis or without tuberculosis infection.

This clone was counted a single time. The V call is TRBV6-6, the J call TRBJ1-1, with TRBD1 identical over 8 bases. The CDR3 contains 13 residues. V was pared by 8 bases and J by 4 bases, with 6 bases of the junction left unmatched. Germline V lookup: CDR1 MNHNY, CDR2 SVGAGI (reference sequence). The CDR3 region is CASGGQASTEAFF. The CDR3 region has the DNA TGTGCCAGCGGGGGACAGGCGAGCACTGAAGCTTTCTTT.

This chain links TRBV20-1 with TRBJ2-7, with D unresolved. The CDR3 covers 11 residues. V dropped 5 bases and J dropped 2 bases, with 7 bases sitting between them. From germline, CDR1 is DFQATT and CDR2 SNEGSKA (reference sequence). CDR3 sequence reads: CSAPYTYEQYF. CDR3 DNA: TGCAGTGCTCCTTATACCTACGAGCAGTACTTC.

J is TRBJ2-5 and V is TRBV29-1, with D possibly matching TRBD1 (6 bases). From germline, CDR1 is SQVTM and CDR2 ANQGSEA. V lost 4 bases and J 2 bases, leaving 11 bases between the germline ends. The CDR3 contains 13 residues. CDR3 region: CSVAAGVQETQYF. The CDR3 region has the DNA TGCAGCGTTGCGGCAGGGGTACAAGAGACCCAGTACTTC.

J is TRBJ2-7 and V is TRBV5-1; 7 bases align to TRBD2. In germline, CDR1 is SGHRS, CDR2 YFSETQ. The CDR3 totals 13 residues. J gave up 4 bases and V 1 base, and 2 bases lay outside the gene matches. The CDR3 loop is CASSLSSGYEQYF. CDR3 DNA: TGCGCCAGCAGCTTGTCTAGCGGATACGAGCAGTACTTC.

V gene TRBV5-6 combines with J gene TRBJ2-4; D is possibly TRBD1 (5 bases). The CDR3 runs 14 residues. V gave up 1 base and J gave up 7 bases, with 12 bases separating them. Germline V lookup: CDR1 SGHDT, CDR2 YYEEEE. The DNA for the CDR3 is TGTGCCAGCAGCTTGCAGGGTCTGGCGAACATTCAGTACTTC. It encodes CASSLQGLANIQYF.

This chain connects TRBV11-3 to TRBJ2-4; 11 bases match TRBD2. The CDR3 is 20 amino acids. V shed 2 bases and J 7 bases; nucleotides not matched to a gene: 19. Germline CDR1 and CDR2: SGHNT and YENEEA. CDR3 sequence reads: CASSLSVFVSRTSGQNIQYF. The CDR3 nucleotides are TGTGCCAGCAGCTTATCGGTTTTTGTGTCTAGGACTAGCGGGCAGAACATTCAGTACTTC.

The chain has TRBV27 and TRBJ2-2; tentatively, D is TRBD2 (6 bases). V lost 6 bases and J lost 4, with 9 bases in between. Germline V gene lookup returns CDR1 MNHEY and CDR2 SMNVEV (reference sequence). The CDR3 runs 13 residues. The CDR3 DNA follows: TGTGCCAGCAGGTTAGCGGTCACCGGGGAGCTGTTTTTT. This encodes CASRLAVTGELFF.

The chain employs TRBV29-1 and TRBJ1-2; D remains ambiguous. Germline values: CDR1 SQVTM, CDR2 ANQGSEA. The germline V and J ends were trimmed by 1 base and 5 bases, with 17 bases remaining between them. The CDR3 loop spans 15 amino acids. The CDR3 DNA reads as TGCAGCGTTGAAGGGATGCGAGGGATGGAATATGGCTACACCTTC. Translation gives CSVEGMRGMEYGYTF.

Written as DNA, the CDR3 is TGTGCCAGCAGACCCCAGGGGAACACTGAAGCTTTCTTT. Its protein is CASRPQGNTEAFF. The chain has TRBV13 and TRBJ1-1, with a tentative D call TRBD1 (5 bases). Germline V gene lookup returns CDR1 PRHDT and CDR2 FYEKMQ (reference sequence). The CDR3 extends over 13 amino acids. V was pared by 6 bases and J by 1 base, with 9 bases between. Full variable domain (remainder filled in from reference TRBV13 and TRBJ1-1): AAGVIQSPRHLIKEKRETATLKCYPIPRHDTVYWYQQGPGQDPQFLISFYEKMQSDKGSIPDRFSAQQFSDYHSELNMSSLELGDSALYFCASRPQGNTEAFFGQGTRLTVV.

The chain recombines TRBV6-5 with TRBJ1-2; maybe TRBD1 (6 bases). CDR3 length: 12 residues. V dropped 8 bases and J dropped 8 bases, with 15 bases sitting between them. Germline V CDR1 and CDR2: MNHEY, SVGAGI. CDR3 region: CASGRSGVGYTF. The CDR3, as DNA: TGTGCCAGCGGCCGTTCAGGGGTCGGCTACACCTTC.

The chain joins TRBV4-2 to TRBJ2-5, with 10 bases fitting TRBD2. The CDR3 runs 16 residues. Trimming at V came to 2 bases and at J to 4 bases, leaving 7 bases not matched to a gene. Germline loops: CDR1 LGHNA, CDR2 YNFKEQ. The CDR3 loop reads CASSQSQVAGGETQYF. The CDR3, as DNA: TGTGCCAGCAGCCAATCACAAGTAGCGGGAGGAGAGACCCAGTACTTC.

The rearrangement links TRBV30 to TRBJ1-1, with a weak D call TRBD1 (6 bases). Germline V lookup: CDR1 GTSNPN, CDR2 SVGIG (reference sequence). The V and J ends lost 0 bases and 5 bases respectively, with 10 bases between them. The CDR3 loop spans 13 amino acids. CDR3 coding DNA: TGTGCCTGGAGTGTGTCAGGGGCTACTGAAGCTTTCTTT. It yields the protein CAWSVSGATEAFF.

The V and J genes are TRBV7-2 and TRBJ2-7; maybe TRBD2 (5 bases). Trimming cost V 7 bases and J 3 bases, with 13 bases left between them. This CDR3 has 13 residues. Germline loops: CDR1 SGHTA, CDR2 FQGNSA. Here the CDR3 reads CASNLIAGYEQYF. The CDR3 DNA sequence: TGTGCCAGCAATTTAATTGCGGGCTACGAGCAGTACTTC. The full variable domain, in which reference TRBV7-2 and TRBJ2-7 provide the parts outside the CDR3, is GAGVSQSPSNKVTEKGKDVELRCDPISGHTALYWYRQSLGQGLEFLIYFQGNSAPDKSGLPSDRFSAERTGGSVSTLTIQRTQQEDSAVYLCASNLIAGYEQYFGPGTRLTVT.

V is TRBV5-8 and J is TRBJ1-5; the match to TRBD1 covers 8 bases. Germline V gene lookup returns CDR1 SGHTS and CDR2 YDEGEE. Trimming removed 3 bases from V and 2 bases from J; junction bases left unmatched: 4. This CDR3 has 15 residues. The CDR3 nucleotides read TGTGCCAGCAGCTCAGGACAGGGACGCAATCAGCCCCAGCATTTT. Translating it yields CASSSGQGRNQPQHF.

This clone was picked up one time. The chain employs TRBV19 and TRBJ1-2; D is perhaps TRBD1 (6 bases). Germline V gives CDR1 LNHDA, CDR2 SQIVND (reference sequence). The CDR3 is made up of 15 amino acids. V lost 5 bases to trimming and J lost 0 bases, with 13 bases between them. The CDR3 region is CASSSFGQTNYGYTF. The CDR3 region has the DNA TGTGCCAGTAGTTCTTTCGGACAGACTAACTATGGCTACACCTTC.

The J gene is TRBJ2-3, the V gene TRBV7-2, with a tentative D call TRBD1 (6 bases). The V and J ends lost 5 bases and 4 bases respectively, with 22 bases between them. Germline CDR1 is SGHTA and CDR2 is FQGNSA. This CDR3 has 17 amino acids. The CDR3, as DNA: TGTGCCAGCAGCCCAGACAGGCCTGTCGTGATGTCAGATACGCAGTATTTT. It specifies CASSPDRPVVMSDTQYF. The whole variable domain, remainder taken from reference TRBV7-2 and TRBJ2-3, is GAGVSQSPSNKVTEKGKDVELRCDPISGHTALYWYRQSLGQGLEFLIYFQGNSAPDKSGLPSDRFSAERTGGSVSTLTIQRTQQEDSAVYLCASSPDRPVVMSDTQYFGPGTRLTVL.

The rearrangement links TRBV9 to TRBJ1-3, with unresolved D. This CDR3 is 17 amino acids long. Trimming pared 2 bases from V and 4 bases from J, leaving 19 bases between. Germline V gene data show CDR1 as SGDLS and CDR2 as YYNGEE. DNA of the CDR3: TGTGCCAGCAGCGTTTTTGACACTCACGGAGGAGGAAACACCATATATTTT. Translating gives CASSVFDTHGGGNTIYF.

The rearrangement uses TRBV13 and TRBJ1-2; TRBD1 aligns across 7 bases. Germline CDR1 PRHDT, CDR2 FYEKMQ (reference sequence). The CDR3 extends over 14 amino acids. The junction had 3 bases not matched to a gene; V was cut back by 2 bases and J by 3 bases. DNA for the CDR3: TGTGCCAGCAGCTTATCTGGGACAGACTATGGCTACACCTTC. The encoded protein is CASSLSGTDYGYTF.

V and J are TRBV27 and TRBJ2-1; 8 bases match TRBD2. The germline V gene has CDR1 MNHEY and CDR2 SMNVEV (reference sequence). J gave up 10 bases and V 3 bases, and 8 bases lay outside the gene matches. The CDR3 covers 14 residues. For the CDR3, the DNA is TGTGCCAGCAGTTTCGGGAGGGCCGCTTTGGAGCAGTTCTTC. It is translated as CASSFGRAALEQFF.

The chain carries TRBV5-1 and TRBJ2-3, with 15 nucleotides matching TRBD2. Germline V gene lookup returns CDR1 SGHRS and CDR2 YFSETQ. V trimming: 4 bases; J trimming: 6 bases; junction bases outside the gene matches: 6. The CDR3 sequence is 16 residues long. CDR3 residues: CASSAGLAGGSDTQYF. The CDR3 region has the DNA TGCGCCAGCAGCGCGGGACTAGCGGGGGGATCGGATACGCAGTATTTT.

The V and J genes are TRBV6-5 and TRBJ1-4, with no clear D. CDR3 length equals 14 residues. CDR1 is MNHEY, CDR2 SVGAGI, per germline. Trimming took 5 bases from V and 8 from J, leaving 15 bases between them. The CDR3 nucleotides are TGTGCCAGCAGTAACAGTCCCGCTGGCGAAAAACTGTTTTTT. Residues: CASSNSPAGEKLFF.

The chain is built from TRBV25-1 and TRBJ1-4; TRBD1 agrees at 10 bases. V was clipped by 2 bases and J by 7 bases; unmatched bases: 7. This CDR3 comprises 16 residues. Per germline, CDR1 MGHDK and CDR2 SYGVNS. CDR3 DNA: TGTGCCAGCAGTGAAAGGGGGGACAGGGGAAGTGAAAAACTGTTTTTT. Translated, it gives CASSERGDRGSEKLFF.

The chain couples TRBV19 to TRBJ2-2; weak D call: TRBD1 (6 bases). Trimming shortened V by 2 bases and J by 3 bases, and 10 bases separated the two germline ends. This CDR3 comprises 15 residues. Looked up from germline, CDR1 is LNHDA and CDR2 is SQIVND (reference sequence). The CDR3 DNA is TGTGCCAGTAGTATAAAGGGGGACCACACCGGGGAGCTGTTTTTT. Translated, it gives CASSIKGDHTGELFF. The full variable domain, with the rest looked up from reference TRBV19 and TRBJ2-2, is DGGITQSPKYLFRKEGQNVTLSCEQNLNHDAMYWYRQDPGQGLRLIYYSQIVNDFQKGDIAEGYSVSREKKESFPLTVTSAQKNPTAFYLCASSIKGDHTGELFFGEGSRLTVL.

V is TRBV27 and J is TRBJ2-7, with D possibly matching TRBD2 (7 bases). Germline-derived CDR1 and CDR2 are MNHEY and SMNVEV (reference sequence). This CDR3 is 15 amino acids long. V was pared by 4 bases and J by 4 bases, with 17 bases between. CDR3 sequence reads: CASSYSGGALYEQYF. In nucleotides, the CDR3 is TGTGCCAGCAGTTATTCGGGGGGCGCATTATACGAGCAGTACTTC.